Listed below are T cell receptor beta chains from one sample, sequenced in a study of OX40 agonist ivuxolimab in advanced cancers. Only in-frame clones appear in the TCRdb table, and some are missing; sequencing was by immunoSEQ multiplex PCR. This sample carries around 67,000 clones, under 90% of them seen once, and the ten largest clones take over 2%. Sequencing used CD4+ or CD8+ T cells sorted from blood, obtained in a trial of the OX40 agonist ivuxolimab. Receptor source: an adult with an advanced solid tumor such as melanoma, head and neck, liver or kidney cancer. Each CDR3 is given with its conserved first and last residue. A D gene is named only where the DNA matches it firmly. Only some rows state a clone size, as once, few, many or a class for expanded clones.

clone_size d_call j_call v_call cdr3_aa cdr3_nt
NA NA TRBJ1-1 TRBV7-2 CASSPSRTEAFF TGTGCCAGCAGCCCCTCCAGGACTGAAGCTTTCTTT
few NA TRBJ1-6 TRBV4-1 CASSQAMPRAANSPLHF TGCGCCAGCAGCCAAGCTATGCCCCGGGCCGCCAATTCACCCCTCCACTTT
NA NA TRBJ1-5 TRBV6-1 CASSERGGGRPQHF TGTGCCAGCAGTGAAAGAGGTGGGGGGAGGCCCCAGCATTTT
NA NA TRBJ2-7 TRBV7-3 CASSPSGYEQYF TGTGCCAGCAGCCCATCGGGGTACGAGCAGTACTTC
NA NA TRBJ2-7 TRBV5-1 CASIPRAGSYEQYF TGCGCCAGCATCCCCCGGGCGGGCTCCTACGAGCAGTACTTC
NA TRBD1 TRBJ1-2 TRBV28 CASSATGTGDYGYTF TGTGCCAGCAGTGCTACCGGGACAGGAGACTATGGCTACACCTTC
NA NA TRBJ2-7 TRBV6-6 CASSYVELGGEQYF TGTGCCAGCAGTTACGTTGAGCTTGGGGGCGAGCAGTACTTC
NA NA TRBJ1-2 TRBV6-5 CASSQETGAYGYTF TGTGCCAGCAGTCAAGAGACAGGAGCCTATGGCTACACCTTC
NA NA TRBJ2-4 TRBV9 CASSAQGFTSGIAKNIQYF TGTGCCAGCAGCGCGCAGGGGTTTACCTCGGGGATAGCCAAAAACATTCAGTACTTC
NA NA TRBJ1-3 TRBV10-3 CAITGTGNTIYF TGTGCCATCACAGGGACTGGAAACACCATATATTTT
NA NA TRBJ1-6 TRBV23-1 CASPILRNLTVGVRSPLHF TGCGCCAGCCCCATATTGCGCAATTTGACAGTAGGCGTACGATCACCCCTCCACTTT
NA TRBD2 TRBJ2-5 TRBV4-3 CASSQSGTNEETQYF TGCGCCAGCAGCCAATCCGGGACTAACGAAGAGACCCAGTACTTC
NA NA TRBJ1-1 TRBV13 CASSPVTKRMNTEAFF TGTGCCAGCAGCCCGGTGACCAAAAGAATGAACACTGAAGCTTTCTTT
NA NA TRBJ1-1 TRBV7-9 CASRQRQDLNTEAFF TGTGCCAGCAGACAGAGACAGGACTTGAACACTGAAGCTTTCTTT
NA NA TRBJ2-2 TRBV9 CASSVKTDTGELFF TGTGCCAGCAGCGTTAAGACGGACACCGGGGAGCTGTTTTTT
NA TRBD2 TRBJ2-1 TRBV7-6 CASSLFLAGDRAEQFF TGTGCCAGCAGCTTATTCCTAGCGGGGGATAGGGCGGAGCAGTTCTTC
NA TRBD1 TRBJ2-1 TRBV5-6 CASRRYRGKAISNEQFF TGTGCCAGCAGGCGTTACAGGGGGAAGGCCATCAGCAATGAGCAGTTCTTC
once TRBD1 TRBJ1-2 TRBV29-1 CSVQGDRGRLDGYTF TGCAGCGTCCAGGGGGACAGGGGGCGACTAGATGGCTACACCTTC
once NA TRBJ2-5 TRBV20-1 CSVGLGETQYF TGCAGTGTTGGCCTAGGAGAGACCCAGTACTTC
NA NA TRBJ1-6 TRBV9 CASSGEGGPGNSPLHF TGTGCCAGCAGCGGGGAGGGAGGGCCGGGTAATTCACCCCTCCACTTT
NA NA TRBJ2-7 TRBV5-1 CASSLGPVSSEQYF TGCGCCAGCAGCTTAGGTCCAGTCTCGAGCGAGCAGTACTTC
few NA TRBJ1-5 TRBV11-3 CASSFAGTFYQPQHF TGTGCCAGCAGCTTCGCCGGGACATTTTATCAGCCCCAGCATTTT
NA NA TRBJ1-4 TRBV7-2 CASSLGEWGLSRKLFF TGTGCCAGCAGCTTAGGGGAGTGGGGGCTGTCCCGTAAACTGTTTTTT
NA NA TRBJ2-6 TRBV7-6 CASSFVGVGANVLTF TGTGCCAGCAGCTTTGTGGGGGTTGGGGCCAACGTCCTGACTTTC
NA NA TRBJ2-7 TRBV28 CATSRARQGSYEQYF TGTGCCACATCCCGAGCTAGGCAGGGTTCCTACGAGCAGTACTTC
once NA TRBJ1-5 TRBV27 CASRRRGSNQPQHF TGTGCCAGCCGCCGTAGGGGAAGCAATCAGCCCCAGCATTTT
once NA TRBJ1-5 TRBV5-1 CASSPQYNQPQHF TGCGCCAGCAGCCCCCAGTACAATCAGCCCCAGCATTTT